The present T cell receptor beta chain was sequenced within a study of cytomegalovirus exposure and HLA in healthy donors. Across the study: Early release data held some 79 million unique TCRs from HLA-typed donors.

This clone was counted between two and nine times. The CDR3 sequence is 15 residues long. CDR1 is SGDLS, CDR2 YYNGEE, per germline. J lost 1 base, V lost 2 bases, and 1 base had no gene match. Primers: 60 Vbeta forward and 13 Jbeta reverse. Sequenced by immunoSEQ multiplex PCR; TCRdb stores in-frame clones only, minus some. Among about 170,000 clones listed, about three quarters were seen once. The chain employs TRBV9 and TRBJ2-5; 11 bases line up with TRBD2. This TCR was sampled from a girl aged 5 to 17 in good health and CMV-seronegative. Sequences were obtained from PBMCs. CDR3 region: CASSVSGGAQETQYF. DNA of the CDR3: TGTGCCAGCAGCGTTAGCGGGGGGGCCCAAGAGACCCAGTACTTC.